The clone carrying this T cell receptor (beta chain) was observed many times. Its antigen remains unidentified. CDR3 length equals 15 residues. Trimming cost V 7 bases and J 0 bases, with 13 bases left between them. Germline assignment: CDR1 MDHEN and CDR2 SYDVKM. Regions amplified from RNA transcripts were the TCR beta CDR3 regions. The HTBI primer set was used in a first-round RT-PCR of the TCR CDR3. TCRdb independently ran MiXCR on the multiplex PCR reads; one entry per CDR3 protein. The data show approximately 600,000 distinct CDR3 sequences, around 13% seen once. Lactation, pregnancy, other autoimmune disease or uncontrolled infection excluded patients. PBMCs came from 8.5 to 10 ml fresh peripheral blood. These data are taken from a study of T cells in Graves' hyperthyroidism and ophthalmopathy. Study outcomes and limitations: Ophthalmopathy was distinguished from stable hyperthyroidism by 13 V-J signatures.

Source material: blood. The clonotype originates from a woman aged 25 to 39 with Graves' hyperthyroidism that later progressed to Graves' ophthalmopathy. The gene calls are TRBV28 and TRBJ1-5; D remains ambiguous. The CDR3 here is CASISVQDSNQPQHF. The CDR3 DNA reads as TGTGCCAGCATTTCGGTCCAGGATAGCAATCAGCCCCAGCATTTT. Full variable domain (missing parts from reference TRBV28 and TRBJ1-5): DVKVTQSSRYLVKRTGEKVFLECVQDMDHENMFWYRQDPGLGLRLIYFSYDVKMKEKGDIPEGYSVSREKKERFSLILESASTNQTSMYLCASISVQDSNQPQHFGDGTRLSIL.